These T cell receptor beta chains were read from a single sample in a study of blood T cell repertoires in COVID-19. TCRdb's copy holds only in-frame clones and misses some; the assay was immunoSEQ multiplex PCR. The sample lists some 190,000 clones, around 90% seen once, with more than 1.4% in the top ten. The source material was peripheral blood. Source of these receptors: a man between 18 and 35 years old with active or convalescent COVID-19. The CDR3 runs from the conserved cysteine through the conserved F or W. Each record gives: clone size, D gene, V gene, J gene, CDR3 DNA, CDR3 protein. The D gene is left open where the match is weak. Some rows mark clone size as missing; the rest say once, few, many or name a class of expanded clone.

size: -; D: TRBD1; V: TRBV28; J: TRBJ1-4; DNA: TGTGCCAGCACCACGGTGGGACAGGGAGATGAAAAACTGTTTTTT; CDR3: CASTTVGQGDEKLFF
size: -; D: TRBD1; V: TRBV19; J: TRBJ1-4; DNA: TGTGCCAGCCACAGGGGACCAACTAATGAAAAACTGTTTTTT; CDR3: CASHRGPTNEKLFF
size: few; D: TRBD1; V: TRBV28; J: TRBJ1-5; DNA: TGTGCCAGCAGTTTTGGACAGGGGGCTCATCAGCCCCAGCATTTT; CDR3: CASSFGQGAHQPQHF
size: -; D: TRBD1; V: TRBV6-5; J: TRBJ2-3; DNA: TGTGCCAGCAGGAACCCCGGACAGGGGACAGATACGCAGTATTTT; CDR3: CASRNPGQGTDTQYF
size: -; D: TRBD2; V: TRBV20-1; J: TRBJ2-1; DNA: TGCAGTGCTAGTGGACTAGCGGGAGCCGAGCCCCATGAGCAGTTCTTC; CDR3: CSASGLAGAEPHEQFF
size: few; D: TRBD2; V: TRBV6-1; J: TRBJ2-5; DNA: TGTGCCAGCAGTGAGGGGACTAGCGCGTACGAGACCCAGTACTTC; CDR3: CASSEGTSAYETQYF
size: -; D: -; V: TRBV7-9; J: TRBJ1-3; DNA: TGTGCCAGCAGCTCCAGTGGCGGGGGCTCTGGAAACACCATATATTTT; CDR3: CASSSSGGGSGNTIYF
size: -; D: -; V: TRBV20-1; J: TRBJ2-1; DNA: TGCAGTGCTAGTGGGGCTACCACCTACAATGAGCAGTTCTTC; CDR3: CSASGATTYNEQFF
size: once; D: -; V: TRBV24-1; J: TRBJ2-3; DNA: TGTGCCACCAGTGCCCGGGGAAGGGCAGATACGCAGTATTTT; CDR3: CATSARGRADTQYF
size: once; D: TRBD1; V: TRBV6-5; J: TRBJ1-2; DNA: TGTGCCAGCAGTTACACCGGACAGGTCGTCTATGGCTACACCTTC; CDR3: CASSYTGQVVYGYTF
size: -; D: TRBD2; V: TRBV10-1; J: TRBJ2-7; DNA: TGCGCCAGCAGTGAGACTAGCGGGAGGGCCCAGCAGTACTTC; CDR3: CASSETSGRAQQYF
size: -; D: TRBD1; V: TRBV7-3; J: TRBJ1-6; DNA: TGTGCCAGCAGCTTAATAGTCGGACAGGTCCTCCACTTT; CDR3: CASSLIVGQVLHF
size: -; D: -; V: TRBV10-3; J: TRBJ1-5; DNA: TGTGCCATCAGTGAGTCAGCTCAGCCCCAGCATTTT; CDR3: CAISESAQPQHF
size: -; D: TRBD2; V: TRBV7-2; J: TRBJ2-2; DNA: TGTGCCAGCAGCTTAGCTAGCGGGGCGAACACCGGGGAGCTGTTTTTT; CDR3: CASSLASGANTGELFF
size: -; D: -; V: TRBV6-5; J: TRBJ2-5; DNA: TGTGCCAGCAGTTACGGATTGGGGGCTGGGGAGACCCAGTACTTC; CDR3: CASSYGLGAGETQYF
size: -; D: TRBD2; V: TRBV4-3; J: TRBJ2-3; DNA: TGCGCCAGCAGCGGAACCGGGGTAGCGGGAGCAGATACGCAGTATTTT; CDR3: CASSGTGVAGADTQYF
size: -; D: TRBD1; V: TRBV2; J: TRBJ1-1; DNA: TGTGCCAGCAGTGAAAGGGACAGGGGACGGGACACTGAAGCTTTCTTT; CDR3: CASSERDRGRDTEAFF
size: -; D: -; V: TRBV6-2/TRBV6-3; J: TRBJ2-7; DNA: TGTGCCAGCAGTTACTCCTCAGCGTTCATGAGCGGCCCCACCGGGTGGGAGCAGTACTTC; CDR3: CASSYSSAFMSGPTGWEQYF
size: -; D: TRBD2; V: TRBV11-2; J: TRBJ2-1; DNA: TGTGCCAGCAGCCTCCGGTTAGCGGGGCAAAGGGATGAGCAGTTCTTC; CDR3: CASSLRLAGQRDEQFF
size: -; D: -; V: TRBV12-3/TRBV12-4; J: TRBJ2-7; DNA: TGTGCCAGCAGTTTTCCCAGGGCCGAGCAGTACTTC; CDR3: CASSFPRAEQYF